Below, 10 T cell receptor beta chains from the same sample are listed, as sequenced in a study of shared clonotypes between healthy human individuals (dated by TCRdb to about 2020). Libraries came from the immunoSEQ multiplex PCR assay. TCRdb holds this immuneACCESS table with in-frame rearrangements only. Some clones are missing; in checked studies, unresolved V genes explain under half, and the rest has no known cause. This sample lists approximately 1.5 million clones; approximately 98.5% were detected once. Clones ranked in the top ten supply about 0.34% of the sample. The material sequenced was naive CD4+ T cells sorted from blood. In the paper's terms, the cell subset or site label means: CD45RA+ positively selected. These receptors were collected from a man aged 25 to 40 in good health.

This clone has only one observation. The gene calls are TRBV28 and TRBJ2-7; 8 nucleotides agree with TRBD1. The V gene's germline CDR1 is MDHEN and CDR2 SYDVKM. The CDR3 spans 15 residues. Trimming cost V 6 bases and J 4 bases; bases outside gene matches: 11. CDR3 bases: TGTGCCAGCAGACCCGGGACAGGTAGATTTTACGAGCAGTACTTC. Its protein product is CASRPGTGRFYEQYF.

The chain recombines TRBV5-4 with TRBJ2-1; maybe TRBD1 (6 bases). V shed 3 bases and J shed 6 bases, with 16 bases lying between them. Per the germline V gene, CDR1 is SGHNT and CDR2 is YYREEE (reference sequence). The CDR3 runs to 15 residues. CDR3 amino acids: CASSSLRAGANEQFF. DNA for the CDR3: TGTGCCAGCAGCTCTCTAAGGGCAGGGGCCAATGAGCAGTTCTTC.

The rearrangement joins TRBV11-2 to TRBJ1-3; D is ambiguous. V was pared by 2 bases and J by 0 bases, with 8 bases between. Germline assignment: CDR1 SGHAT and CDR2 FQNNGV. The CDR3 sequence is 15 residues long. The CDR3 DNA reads TGTGCCAGCAGCTTACCGGGCAGCTCTGGAAACACCATATATTTT. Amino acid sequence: CASSLPGSSGNTIYF. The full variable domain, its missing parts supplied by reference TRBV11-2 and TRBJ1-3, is EAGVAQSPRYKIIEKRQSVAFWCNPISGHATLYWYQQILGQGPKLLIQFQNNGVVDDSQLPKDRFSAERLKGVDSTLKIQPAKLEDSAVYLCASSLPGSSGNTIYFGEGSWLTVV.

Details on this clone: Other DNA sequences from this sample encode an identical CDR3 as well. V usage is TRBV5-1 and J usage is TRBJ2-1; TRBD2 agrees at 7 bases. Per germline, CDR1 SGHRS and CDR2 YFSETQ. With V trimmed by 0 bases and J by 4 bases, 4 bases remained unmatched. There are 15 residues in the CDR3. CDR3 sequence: CASSLEASGYNEQFF. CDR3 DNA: TGCGCCAGCAGCTTGGAAGCTAGCGGATACAATGAGCAGTTCTTC.

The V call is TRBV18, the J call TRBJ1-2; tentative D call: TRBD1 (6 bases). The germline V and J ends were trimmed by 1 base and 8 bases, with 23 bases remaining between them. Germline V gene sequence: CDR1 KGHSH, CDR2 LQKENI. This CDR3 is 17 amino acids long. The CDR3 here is CASSPLSRQVEFGGYTF. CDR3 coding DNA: TGTGCCAGCTCACCACTATCGAGACAGGTCGAGTTCGGGGGCTACACCTTC.

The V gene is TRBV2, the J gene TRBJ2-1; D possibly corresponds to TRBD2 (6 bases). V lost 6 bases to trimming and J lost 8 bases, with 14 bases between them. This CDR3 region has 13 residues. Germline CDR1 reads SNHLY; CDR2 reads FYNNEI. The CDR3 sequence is CASSGTRGDEQFF. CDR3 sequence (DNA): TGTGCCAGCAGCGGGACTCGCGGCGATGAGCAGTTCTTC.

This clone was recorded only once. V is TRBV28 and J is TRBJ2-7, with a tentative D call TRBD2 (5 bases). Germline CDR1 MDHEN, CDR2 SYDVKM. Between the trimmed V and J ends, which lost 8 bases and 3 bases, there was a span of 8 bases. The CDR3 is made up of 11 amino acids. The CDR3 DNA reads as TGTGCCAGCTTGGGAGACTACGAGCAGTACTTC. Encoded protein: CASLGDYEQYF.

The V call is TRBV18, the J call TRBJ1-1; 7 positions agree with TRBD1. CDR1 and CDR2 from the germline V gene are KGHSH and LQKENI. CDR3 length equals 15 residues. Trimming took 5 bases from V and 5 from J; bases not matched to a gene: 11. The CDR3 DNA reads TGTGCCAGCTCAAAGGGGCAGGGGGTTTGGACTGAAGCTTTCTTT. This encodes CASSKGQGVWTEAFF.

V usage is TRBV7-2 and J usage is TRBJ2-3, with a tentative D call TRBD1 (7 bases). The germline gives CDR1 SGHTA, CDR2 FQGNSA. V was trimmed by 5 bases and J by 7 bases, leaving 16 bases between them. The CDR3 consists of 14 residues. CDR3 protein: CASSPGGSGYTQYF. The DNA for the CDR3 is TGTGCCAGCAGCCCAGGGGGTAGCGGATATACGCAGTATTTT.

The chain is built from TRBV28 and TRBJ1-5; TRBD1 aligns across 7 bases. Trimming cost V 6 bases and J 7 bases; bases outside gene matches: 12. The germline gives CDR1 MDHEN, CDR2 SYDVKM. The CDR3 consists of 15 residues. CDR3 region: CASRNIDRDLQPQHF. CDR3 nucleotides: TGTGCCAGCAGAAACATCGACAGGGACCTCCAGCCCCAGCATTTT.